The 21 T cell receptor beta chains below all came from one sample that was sequenced in a study of OX40 agonist ivuxolimab in advanced cancers. Data came from immunoSEQ multiplex PCR; TCRdb stores just in-frame clones and leaves some out. The sample lists 30,000 to 45,000 clones, roughly 84% occurring once. This material consisted of CD4+ or CD8+ T cells sorted from blood, taken in a trial of the OX40 agonist ivuxolimab. Receptors were obtained from an adult with an advanced solid tumor such as melanoma, head and neck, liver or kidney cancer.

The chain carries TRBV10-2 and TRBJ2-3, with 9 positions matching TRBD2. Germline CDR1 WSHSY, CDR2 SAAADI. The CDR3 sequence is 14 residues long. The ends lost 4 bases at V and 4 bases at J; junction bases unmatched: 3. The CDR3 sequence is CASSVLAGSDTQYF. The CDR3 DNA reads TGCGCCAGCAGTGTACTAGCGGGTTCAGATACGCAGTATTTT.

The chain carries TRBV6-1 and TRBJ2-5; 11 bases line up with TRBD2. The CDR3 consists of 13 residues. The V gene end was trimmed by 6 bases and the J gene end by 3 bases; junction bases not matched to a gene: 0. Germline V gene data show CDR1 as MNHNS and CDR2 as SASEGT. Written as DNA, the CDR3 is TGTGCCAGCAGACTAGCGGGGGAAGAGACCCAGTACTTC. It codes for CASRLAGEETQYF.

The genes are TRBV19 and TRBJ1-2; 10 positions match TRBD1. V dropped 6 bases and J dropped 6; count of bases not matched to a gene: 16. CDR3 length equals 17 residues. Germline values: CDR1 LNHDA, CDR2 SQIVND (reference sequence). The CDR3 nucleotides read TGTGCCAGTAGCCGGGACAGGGGAACGGTTTCAGGCCATGGCTACACCTTC. Translating gives CASSRDRGTVSGHGYTF.

This chain connects TRBV11-3 to TRBJ2-1; tentative D call: TRBD1 (6 bases). CDR1 and CDR2 (germline): SGHNT, YENEEA. This CDR3 is built from 14 residues. The V gene lost 1 base and the J gene lost 5 bases, with 9 bases spanning the gap. The CDR3 DNA sequence: TGTGCCAGCAGCTTAGGGCAGGGGAACAATGAGCAGTTCTTC. Its protein product is CASSLGQGNNEQFF.

The chain combines TRBV7-9 with TRBJ1-4; D is uncertain. Trimming shortened V by 4 bases and J by 6 bases, and 9 bases separated the two germline ends. The CDR3 sequence is 13 residues long. Germline CDR1 SEHNR, CDR2 FQNEAQ (reference sequence). The DNA for the CDR3 is TGTGCCAGCAGCTCAGGCCTCTATGAAAAACTGTTTTTT. Amino acid sequence: CASSSGLYEKLFF.

The V and J genes are TRBV28 and TRBJ2-7; no clear D. The CDR3 runs to 13 residues. V shed 6 bases and J shed 2 bases, with 11 bases lying between them. CDR1 MDHEN and CDR2 SYDVKM come from the germline V gene. The CDR3 reads CASRANFPYEQYF. The CDR3 nucleotides read TGTGCCAGCAGGGCCAATTTTCCCTACGAGCAGTACTTC.

V gene TRBV30 combines with J gene TRBJ2-1; 9 nucleotides match TRBD1. The CDR3 runs to 14 residues. CDR1 GTSNPN and CDR2 SVGIG come from the germline V gene (reference sequence). Trimming took 3 bases from V and 7 from J; bases not matched to a gene: 7. The CDR3, as DNA: TGTGCCTGGAGCCCCGGGACAGGGTTGAATGAGCAGTTCTTC. Encoded protein: CAWSPGTGLNEQFF.

The chain employs TRBV6-6 and TRBJ1-1, with 7 nucleotides matching TRBD1. This CDR3 comprises 15 residues. CDR1 and CDR2 from the germline V gene are MNHNY and SVGAGI (reference sequence). Trimming took 4 bases from V and 4 from J; bases not matched to a gene: 9. The CDR3 DNA reads TGTGCCAGCAGTTCCGGGACAGTGAGTGGCACTGAAGCTTTCTTT. Translated: CASSSGTVSGTEAFF.

This clone occurred once. This chain joins TRBV5-1 and TRBJ2-3, with TRBD2 identical over 9 bases. CDR1 and CDR2 (germline): SGHRS, YFSETQ. The CDR3 sequence is 16 residues long. The J segment lost 1 base and the V segment lost 1 base, leaving 4 bases of the junction unmatched. Here the CDR3 DNA reads TGCGCCAGCAGCTTGAATCAGCGGGGGGGCACAGATACGCAGTATTTT. Translation gives CASSLNQRGGTDTQYF.

The chain has TRBV30 and TRBJ2-6; D call uncertain. V lost 2 bases and J 1 base, leaving 6 bases between the germline ends. This CDR3 has 14 amino acids. From germline, CDR1 is GTSNPN and CDR2 SVGIG (reference sequence). DNA for the CDR3: TGTGCCTGGAGTTCTATATCTGGGGCCAACGTCCTGACTTTC. The encoded protein is CAWSSISGANVLTF. Combining the CDR3 with reference TRBV30 and TRBJ2-6 gives the whole variable domain SQTIHQWPATLVQPVGSPLSLECTVEGTSNPNLYWYRQAAGRGLQLLFYSVGIGQISSEVPQNLSASRPQDRQFILSSKKLLLSDSGFYLCAWSSISGANVLTFGAGSRLTVL.

The chain has TRBV28 and TRBJ2-7; D remains ambiguous. Germline V gene sequence: CDR1 MDHEN, CDR2 SYDVKM. The V end lost 6 bases, the J end lost 0 bases, and 12 bases lay between the germline ends. CDR3 length: 14 amino acids. Here the CDR3 reads CASSPGLASYEQYF. CDR3 DNA sequence: TGTGCCAGCAGCCCCGGGTTGGCCTCCTACGAGCAGTACTTC.

This clone came up a few times. J is TRBJ2-4 and V is TRBV7-9; weak D call: TRBD2 (5 bases). Germline V gives CDR1 SEHNR, CDR2 FQNEAQ (reference sequence). The CDR3 is 14 residues long. Trimming took off 5 bases at V and 2 bases at J, with 10 bases between the two ends. CDR3 region: CASSPEGTKNIQYF. CDR3 DNA sequence: TGTGCCAGCAGCCCAGAGGGCACCAAAAACATTCAGTACTTC.

The V call is TRBV7-3, the J call TRBJ2-1; no definite D call. V lost 5 bases, J lost 3 bases, and 8 bases lay in between. CDR1 SGHTA and CDR2 FQGTGA come from the germline V gene. The CDR3 is made up of 13 amino acids. This chain's CDR3 is CASSQANYNEQFF. In nucleotides, the CDR3 is TGTGCCAGCAGCCAGGCGAACTACAATGAGCAGTTCTTC.

The rearrangement uses TRBV30 and TRBJ1-1; maybe TRBD1 (5 bases). Trimming cost V 0 bases and J 4 bases, with 12 bases left between them. The CDR3 consists of 14 residues. In germline, CDR1 is GTSNPN, CDR2 SVGIG (reference sequence). CDR3 nucleotide sequence: TGTGCCTGGAGTGTAGGGGCGGGCGGCACTGAAGCTTTCTTT. Translated, it gives CAWSVGAGGTEAFF.

This clone was seen more than once but under ten times. V gene TRBV12-5 combines with J gene TRBJ1-5; the D gene is possibly TRBD1 (6 bases). The CDR3 contains 16 residues. Germline CDR1 is LGHNT and CDR2 is FRNRAP. V shed 0 bases and J shed 1 base, with 10 bases lying between them. This CDR3 is CASGLVRQDSNQPQHF. The CDR3 DNA sequence: TGTGCTAGTGGTTTGGTCCGACAGGACAGCAATCAGCCCCAGCATTTT.

This chain connects TRBV4-1 to TRBJ1-5; 9 positions agree with TRBD1. Germline V lookup: CDR1 MGHRA, CDR2 YSYEKL. The junction had 2 bases not matched to a gene; V was cut back by 3 bases and J by 5 bases. The CDR3 extends over 14 amino acids. CDR3 DNA: TGCGCCAGCAGCCAGACAGGGGGGGATCAGCCCCAGCATTTT. Amino acid sequence: CASSQTGGDQPQHF.

The chain uses TRBV6-1 and TRBJ2-1; unclear D gene. Germline V gives CDR1 MNHNS, CDR2 SASEGT. Trimming removed 1 base from V and 4 bases from J, with 5 bases in between. CDR3 size: 13 residues. CDR3 nucleotide sequence: TGTGCCAGCAGTGAAGGCCCTTACAATGAGCAGTTCTTC. This encodes CASSEGPYNEQFF.

The chain joins TRBV7-6 to TRBJ1-6, with 7 bases fitting TRBD1. Germline trimming cut 5 bases from V and 4 bases from J; bases unmatched to any gene: 2. Germline V lookup: CDR1 SGHVS, CDR2 FNYEAQ. The CDR3 consists of 14 residues. The CDR3 sequence: CASSRDSYNSPLHF. CDR3 bases: TGTGCCAGCAGCCGGGACAGTTATAATTCACCCCTCCACTTT.

This chain uses TRBV30 with TRBJ2-7; D unclear. The CDR3 consists of 12 residues. V lost 3 bases and J lost 1, with 7 bases in between. The germline V gene encodes CDR1 GTSNPN and CDR2 SVGIG (reference sequence). CDR3 nucleotides: TGTGCCTGGAGGGGGATTTCCTACGAGCAGTACTTC. Translating gives CAWRGISYEQYF.

V gene TRBV4-1 combines with J gene TRBJ1-4; D uncertain. The CDR3 is 16 residues long. Germline lookup yields CDR1 MGHRA and CDR2 YSYEKL. V lost 4 bases and J 0 bases, leaving 12 bases between the germline ends. The CDR3: CASSPREPATNEKLFF. The DNA for the CDR3 is TGCGCCAGCAGCCCTAGAGAGCCCGCAACTAATGAAAAACTGTTTTTT.

The J gene is TRBJ2-7, the V gene TRBV6-6, with TRBD1 identical over 7 bases. J was trimmed by 6 bases and V by 2 bases; bases with no gene match: 4. Looked up from germline, CDR1 is MNHNY and CDR2 is SVGAGI (reference sequence). This CDR3 comprises 13 residues. Here the CDR3 DNA reads TGTGCCAGCAGTTACGACAGGGTAGGCGAGCAGTACTTC. This encodes CASSYDRVGEQYF.